The 14 T cell receptor beta chains below were found in one sample sequenced in a study of CD8+CD57+ T cells in acquired aplastic anemia. All sequencing subjects had displayed CD8+CD57+ cell expansion on flow cytometry. TCR beta VDJ and CDR3 were profiled, and genomic DNA was the template. TCRdb re-called the reads with MiXCR, one entry per CDR3 protein. Here the sample spans around 250,000 distinct CDR3 sequences, roughly 82% being singletons. Sample: sorted CD4+, CD8+, or CD8+CD57+ T cells (not recorded which) from PBMCs. The source of these receptors is a human donor with aplastic anemia.

This rearrangement joins TRBV7-3 to TRBJ1-1; 7 bases line up with TRBD1. There are 17 residues in the CDR3. Germline CDR1 and CDR2: SGHTA and FQGTGA. The V gene end was trimmed by 7 bases and the J gene end by 3 bases; junction bases not matched to a gene: 17. The CDR3 DNA follows: TGTGCCAGCACAGGACAGGCCAACGCCGGAGGACACACTGAAGCTTTCTTT. Its translation: CASTGQANAGGHTEAFF.

The chain links TRBV7-6 to TRBJ2-1; no clear D. The CDR3 is 16 residues long. Trimming stripped 7 bases from V and 13 bases from J, with 29 bases between. Looked up from germline, CDR1 is SGHVS and CDR2 is FNYEAQ. CDR3 residues: CASTLRRVPSRANQFF. The CDR3 DNA reads TGTGCCAGCACCCTACGGAGAGTCCCCTCTAGGGCCAACCAGTTCTTC.

This clonotype was observed a single time. The J gene is TRBJ2-5, the V gene TRBV7-9; D is tentatively TRBD1 or TRBD2 (5 bases each). This CDR3 region has 15 residues. V was pared by 3 bases and J by 4 bases, with 15 bases between. Germline assignment: CDR1 SEHNR and CDR2 FQNEAQ (reference sequence). The CDR3 spells CASSLGPGAGETQYF. CDR3 DNA: TGTGCCAGCAGCTTGGGACCAGGCGCGGGAGAGACCCAGTACTTC.

The CDR3 DNA is TGTGCCAGCAGCTTAACTAGCGGGACCGGTGCGCAGCAGTATTTT. Translating gives CASSLTSGTGAQQYF. V usage is TRBV7-8 and J usage is TRBJ2-3, with TRBD2 matching 10 bases. This CDR3 is built from 15 residues. Germline V lookup: CDR1 SGHVS, CDR2 FQNEAQ. With 2 bases clipped from V and 11 bases from J, the junction kept 10 bases outside the gene matches.

The chain has TRBV7-2 and TRBJ2-7; the D call may be TRBD1 or TRBD2 (5 bases each). The CDR3 is made up of 18 amino acids. The germline gives CDR1 SGHTA, CDR2 FQGNSA. V was clipped by 5 bases and J by 3 bases, with 26 bases between them. The DNA for the CDR3 is TGTGCCAGCAGCCTCCGGCCGGGGCCGGCGACCGGCTACTACGAGCAGTACGTC. Translating gives CASSLRPGPATGYYEQYV.

The V gene is TRBV9, the J gene TRBJ2-1, with a weak D call TRBD2 (5 bases). The end of the DNA is better explained by TRBJ2-7, so the J call may be wrong. Germline values: CDR1 SGDLS, CDR2 YYNGEE. The CDR3 length is 14 residues. The CDR3 DNA reads as TGTGCCAGCAGCACCACCGGTAGGAGCGGCGAGCAGTACTTC. Residues: CASSTTGRSGEQYF.

This chain joins TRBV9 and TRBJ1-6; 7 bases match TRBD1. The germline CDR1 and CDR2 sequences are SGDLS and YYNGEE. V dropped 1 base and J dropped 8; count of bases not matched to a gene: 3. The CDR3 extends over 14 amino acids. This CDR3 is CASSVSGGDSPLHF. The CDR3 region has the DNA TGTGCCAGCAGCGTATCAGGGGGGGATTCACCCCTCCACTTT.

This chain links TRBV29-1 with TRBJ2-5, with D perhaps matching TRBD1 (5 bases). Germline loops: CDR1 SQVTM, CDR2 ANQGSEA. Trimming stripped 6 bases from V and 1 base from J, with 9 bases between. The CDR3 covers 12 residues. The CDR3 protein is CSVRTFQETQYF. The CDR3, as DNA: TGCAGCGTCCGGACATTCCAAGAGACCCAGTACTTC.

V and J are TRBV9 and TRBJ2-7; D perhaps matches TRBD1 (8 bases). CDR3 length: 16 amino acids. The germline V gene has CDR1 SGDLS and CDR2 YYNGEE. The V end was cut by 3 bases, the J end by 6 bases, with 22 bases between. As DNA, the CDR3 is TGTGCCAGCAGCGCAGCGGGACAGGCGAACCTGGCCGAGCAGTACGTC. Its translation is CASSAAGQANLAEQYV.

As regards this clonotype: Here the CDR3 omits its conserved ending phenylalanine or tryptophan, so a read error is the likely source. The chain carries TRBV2 and TRBJ2-5, with D uncertain. The CDR3 extends over 14 amino acids. Germline CDR1 reads SNHLY; CDR2 reads FYNNEI. V was trimmed by 11 bases and J by 9 bases, leaving 25 bases between them. The CDR3 DNA is TGTGCCTACGAGGTCGCGGCGAAACATACGCCCCAGTACGTC. This gives the protein CAYEVAAKHTPQYV.

The genes are TRBV7-3 and TRBJ2-1, with D perhaps given as TRBD1 or TRBD2 (7 bases each). The CDR3 has 17 residues. V lost 5 bases and J lost 10, with 27 bases in between. The germline gives CDR1 SGHTA, CDR2 FQGTGA. CDR3 in DNA: TGTGCCAGCAGCCAACCTCAGGGGGGGGCAAACTATGGCGAGCAGTTCTTC. This codes for CASSQPQGGANYGEQFF.

The V call is TRBV11-2, the J call TRBJ2-7; the match to TRBD1 covers 8 bases. The trim removed 4 bases at V and 1 base at J, leaving 15 bases unmatched. The CDR3 length is 18 residues. Germline CDR1 is SGHAT and CDR2 is FQNNGV. CDR3 in amino acids: CASSSIHRGTALSYEQYV. The DNA for the CDR3 is TGTGCCAGCAGCTCTATTCACAGGGGGACAGCCCTTTCCTACGAGCAGTACGTC.

This chain connects TRBV10-3 to TRBJ2-7, with TRBD1 as a possible D gene (6 bases). The germline V and J ends were trimmed by 6 bases and 3 bases, with 15 bases remaining between them. Germline V gene sequence: CDR1 ENHRY, CDR2 SYGVKD. The CDR3 runs to 14 residues. The CDR3 protein is CAISPRGTDYEQYF. CDR3 DNA sequence: TGTGCCATCAGCCCCAGGGGAACCGACTACGAGCAGTACTTC.

Details on this clonotype: The junction departs from germline at one end; a sequencing error may be responsible. This chain connects TRBV7-8 to TRBJ2-5, with TRBD2 identical over 7 bases. The CDR3 totals 14 residues. The germline V gene encodes CDR1 SGHVS and CDR2 FQNEAQ. In DNA, the CDR3 is TGTGCCAGCAGCCCACCAGGTGGGAGCGGGGCGCTGTTTTTC. It codes for CASSPPGGSGALFF. The entire variable domain, with the rest obtained from reference TRBV7-8 and TRBJ2-5, is as follows: GAGVSQSPRYKVAKRGQDVALRCDPISGHVSLFWYQQALGQGPEFLTYFQNEAQLDKSGLPSDRFFAERPEGSVSTLKIQRTQQEDSAVYLCASSPPGGSGALFFGPGTRLLVL.